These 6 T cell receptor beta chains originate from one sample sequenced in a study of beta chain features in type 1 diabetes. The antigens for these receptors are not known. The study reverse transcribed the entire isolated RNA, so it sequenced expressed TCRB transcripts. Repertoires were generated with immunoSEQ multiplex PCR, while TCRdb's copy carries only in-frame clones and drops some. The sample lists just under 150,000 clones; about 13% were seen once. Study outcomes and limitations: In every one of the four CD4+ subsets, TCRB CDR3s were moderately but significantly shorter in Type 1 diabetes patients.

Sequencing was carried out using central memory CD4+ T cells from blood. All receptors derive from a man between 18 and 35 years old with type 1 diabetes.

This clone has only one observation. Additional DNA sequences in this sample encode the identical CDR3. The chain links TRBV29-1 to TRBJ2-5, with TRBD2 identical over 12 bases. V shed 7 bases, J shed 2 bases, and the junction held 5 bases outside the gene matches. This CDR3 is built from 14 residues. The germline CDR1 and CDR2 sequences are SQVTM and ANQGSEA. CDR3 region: CSGAGTSGQETQYF. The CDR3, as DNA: TGCAGCGGCGCCGGGACTAGCGGGCAAGAGACCCAGTACTTC.

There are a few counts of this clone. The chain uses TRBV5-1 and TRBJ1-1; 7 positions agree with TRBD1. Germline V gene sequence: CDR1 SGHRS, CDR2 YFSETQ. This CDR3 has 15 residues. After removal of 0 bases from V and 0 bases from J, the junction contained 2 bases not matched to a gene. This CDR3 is CASSLADRLNTEAFF. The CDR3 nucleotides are TGCGCCAGCAGCTTGGCGGACAGGCTGAACACTGAAGCTTTCTTT.

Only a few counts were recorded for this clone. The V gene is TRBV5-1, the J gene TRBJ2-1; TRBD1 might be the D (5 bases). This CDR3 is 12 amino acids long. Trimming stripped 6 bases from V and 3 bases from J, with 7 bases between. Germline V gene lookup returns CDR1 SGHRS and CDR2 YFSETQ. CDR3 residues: CASTDSYNEQFF. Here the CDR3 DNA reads TGCGCCAGCACCGACAGCTACAATGAGCAGTTCTTC.

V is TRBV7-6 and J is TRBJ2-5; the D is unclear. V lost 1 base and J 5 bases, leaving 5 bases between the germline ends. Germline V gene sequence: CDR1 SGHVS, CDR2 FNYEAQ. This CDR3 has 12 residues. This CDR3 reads CASSLGPETQYF. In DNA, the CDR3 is TGTGCCAGCAGCTTAGGACCCGAGACCCAGTACTTC.

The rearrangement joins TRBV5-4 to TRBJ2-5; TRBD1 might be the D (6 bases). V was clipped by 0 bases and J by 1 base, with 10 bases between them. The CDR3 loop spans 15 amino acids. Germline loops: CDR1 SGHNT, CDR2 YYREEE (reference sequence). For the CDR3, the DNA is TGTGCCAGCAGCTTGGGCAGGGGCCTCCAAGAGACCCAGTACTTC. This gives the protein CASSLGRGLQETQYF.

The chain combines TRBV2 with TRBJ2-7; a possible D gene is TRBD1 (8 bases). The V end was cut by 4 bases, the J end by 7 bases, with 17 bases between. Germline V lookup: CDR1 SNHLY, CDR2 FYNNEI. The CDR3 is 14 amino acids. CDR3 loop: CASSGTGWTSEQYF. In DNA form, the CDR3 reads TGTGCCAGCAGTGGGACAGGGTGGACTAGTGAGCAGTACTTC.